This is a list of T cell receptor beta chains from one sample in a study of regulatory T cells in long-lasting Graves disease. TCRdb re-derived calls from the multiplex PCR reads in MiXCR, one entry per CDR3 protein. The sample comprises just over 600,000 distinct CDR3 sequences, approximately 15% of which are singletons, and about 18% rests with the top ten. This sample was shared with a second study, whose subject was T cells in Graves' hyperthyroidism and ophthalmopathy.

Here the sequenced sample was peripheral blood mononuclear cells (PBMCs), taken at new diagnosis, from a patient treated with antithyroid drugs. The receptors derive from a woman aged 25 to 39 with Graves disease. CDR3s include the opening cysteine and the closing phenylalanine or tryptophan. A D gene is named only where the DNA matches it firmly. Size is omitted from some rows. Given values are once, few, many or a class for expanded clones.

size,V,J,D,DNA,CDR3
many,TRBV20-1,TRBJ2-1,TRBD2,TGCAGTGCTAGTCTAGCGGGACGCTCCTACAATGAGCAGTTCTTC,CSASLAGRSYNEQFF
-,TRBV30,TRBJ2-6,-,TGTGCCTGTGAACTACAGGGTTCCGGGGCCAACGTCCTGACTTTC,CACELQGSGANVLTF
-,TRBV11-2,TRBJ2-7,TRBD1,TGTGCCAGCAGCTCTCACCCGACAGGGTCCTACGAGCAGTACTTC,CASSSHPTGSYEQYF
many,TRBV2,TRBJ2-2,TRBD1,TGTGCCAGCAGTCCACCGACAGGGCCCCTCACCGGGGAGCTGTTTTTT,CASSPPTGPLTGELFF
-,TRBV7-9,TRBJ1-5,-,-,CASSSPTNSYEQYFGPGQPQHF
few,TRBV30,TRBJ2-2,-,TGTGCCTGGAGGGCCCTTTTATTGAACACCGGGGAGCTGTTTTTT,CAWRALLLNTGELFF
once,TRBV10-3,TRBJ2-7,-,TGTGCCATCAGTGGGACTGAGTCCTACGAGCAGTACTTC,CAISGTESYEQYF
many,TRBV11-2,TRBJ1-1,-,TGTGCCAGCAACAACAGGGAGCAGAACACTGAAGCTTTCTTT,CASNNREQNTEAFF
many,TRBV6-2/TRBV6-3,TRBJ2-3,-,TGTGCCAGCAGGGATCCTCAATCCACAGATACGCAGTATTTT,CASRDPQSTDTQYF
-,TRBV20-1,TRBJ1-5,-,TGCAGTGCGCCCAAAGGGGGTAGAGGCAATCAGCCCCAGCATTTT,CSAPKGGRGNQPQHF
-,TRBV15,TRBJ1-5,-,TGTGCCACCAGCAGTCCGGGGCCCCAGCATTTT,CATSSPGPQHF
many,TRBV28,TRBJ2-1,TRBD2,TGTGCCAGCAGTTTGCTAGCGGGATCTATCAGTGAGCAGTTCTTC,CASSLLAGSISEQFF
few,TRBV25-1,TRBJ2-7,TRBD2,TGTGCCAGCAGTGAATATAACTTCGGACTAGCGAGCTCCTACGAGCAGTACTTC,CASSEYNFGLASSYEQYF
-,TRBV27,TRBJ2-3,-,TGTGCCAGCAGTTCTCGGACAGCCACAGATACGCAGTATTTT,CASSSRTATDTQYF
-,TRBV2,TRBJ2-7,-,TGTGCCAGCAGTGTTCTTTACTCCTACGAGCAGTACTTC,CASSVLYSYEQYF
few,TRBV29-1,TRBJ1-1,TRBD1,TGCAGCGTCCTGACAGGGATTGAAGCTTTCTTT,CSVLTGIEAFF
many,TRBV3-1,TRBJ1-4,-,TGTGCCAGCAGCCAAACGGGAAAACTGTTTTTT,CASSQTGKLFF
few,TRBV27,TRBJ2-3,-,TGTGCCAGCAGACCCAAACCTTATACGCAGTATTTT,CASRPKPYTQYF
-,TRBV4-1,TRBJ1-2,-,TGCGCCAGCAGCCAAGCCGGGACTAACTATGGCTACACCTTC,CASSQAGTNYGYTF
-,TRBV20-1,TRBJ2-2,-,TGCAGTGCTGGGACGCTAGGGAACACCGGGGAGCTGTTTTTT,CSAGTLGNTGELFF
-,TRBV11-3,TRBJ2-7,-,TGTGCCAGCAGCCAAAATAGGAACGGCCCCTACGAGCAGTACTTC,CASSQNRNGPYEQYF
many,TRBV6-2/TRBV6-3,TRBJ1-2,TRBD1,TGTGCCAGCAGTTCGGGACAGAATCCCAACTATGGCTACACCTTC,CASSSGQNPNYGYTF
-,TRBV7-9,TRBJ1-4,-,TGTGCCAGCAGCTTAGGGTTGAGCCCTAATGAAAAACTGTTTTTT,CASSLGLSPNEKLFF
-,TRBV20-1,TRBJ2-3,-,TGCAGTGCCGAGGCCCGCACAGATACGCAGTATTTT,CSAEARTDTQYF
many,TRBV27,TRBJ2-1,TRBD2,TGTGCCAGCAGTCCGACTAGCGGCTTGAACAATGAGCAGTTCTTC,CASSPTSGLNNEQFF
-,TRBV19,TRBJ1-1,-,TGTGCCAGTAGTATGGGCAGGGGCGGCACTGAAGCTTTCTTT,CASSMGRGGTEAFF
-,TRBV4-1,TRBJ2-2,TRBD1,TGCGCCAGCAGCCGACCAAAAGGGACAGGCGGGGAGCTGTTTTTT,CASSRPKGTGGELFF
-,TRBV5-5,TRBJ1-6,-,TGTGCCAGCAGCTTGGAGGGGTACTATAATTCACCCCTCCACTTT,CASSLEGYYNSPLHF
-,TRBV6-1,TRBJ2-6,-,TGTGCCAGCAGTACACGGGGGGCCAACGTCCTGACTTTC,CASSTRGANVLTF
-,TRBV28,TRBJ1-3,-,TGTGCCAGCAGTTCAATATACGTGGATACTAGCTCTGGAAACACCATATATTTT,CASSSIYVDTSSGNTIYF
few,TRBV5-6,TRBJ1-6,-,TGTGCCAGCAGCCCGGGCCATTCACCCCTCCACTTT,CASSPGHSPLHF
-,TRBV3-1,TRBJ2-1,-,TGTGCCAGCAGCCCTCTCGCGGGTCCTTCCTACAATGAGCAGTTCTTC,CASSPLAGPSYNEQFF